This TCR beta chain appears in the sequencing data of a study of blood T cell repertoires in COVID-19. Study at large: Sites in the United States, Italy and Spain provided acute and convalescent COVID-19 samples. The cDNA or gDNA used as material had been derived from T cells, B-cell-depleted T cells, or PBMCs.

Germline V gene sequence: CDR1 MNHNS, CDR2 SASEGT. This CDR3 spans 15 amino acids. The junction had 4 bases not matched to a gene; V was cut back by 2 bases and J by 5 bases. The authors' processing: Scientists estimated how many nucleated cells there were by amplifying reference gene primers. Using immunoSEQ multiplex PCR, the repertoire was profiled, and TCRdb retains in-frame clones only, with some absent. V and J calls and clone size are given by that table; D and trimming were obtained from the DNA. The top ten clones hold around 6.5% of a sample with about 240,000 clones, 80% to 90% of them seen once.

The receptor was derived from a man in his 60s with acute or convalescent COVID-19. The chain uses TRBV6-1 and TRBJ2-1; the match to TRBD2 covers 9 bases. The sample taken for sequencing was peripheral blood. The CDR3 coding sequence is TGTGCCAGCAGTGAACGGGCGGGAGGGCACAATGAGCAGTTCTTC. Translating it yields CASSERAGGHNEQFF.